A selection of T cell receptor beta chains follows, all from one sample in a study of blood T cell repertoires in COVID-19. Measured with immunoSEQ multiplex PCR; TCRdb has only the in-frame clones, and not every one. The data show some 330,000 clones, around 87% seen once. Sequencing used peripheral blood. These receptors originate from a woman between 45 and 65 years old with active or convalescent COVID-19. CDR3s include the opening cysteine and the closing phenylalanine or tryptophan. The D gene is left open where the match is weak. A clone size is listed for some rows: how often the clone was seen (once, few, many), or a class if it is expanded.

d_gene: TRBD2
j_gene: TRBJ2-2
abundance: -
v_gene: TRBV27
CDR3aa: CASGGLAGAVTGELFF

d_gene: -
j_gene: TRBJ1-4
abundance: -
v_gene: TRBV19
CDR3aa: CASSRVLATNEKLFF

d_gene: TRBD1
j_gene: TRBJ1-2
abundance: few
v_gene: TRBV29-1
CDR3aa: CSVTWTGGSYGYTF

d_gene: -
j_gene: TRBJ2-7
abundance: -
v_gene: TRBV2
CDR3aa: CASSEVRYEQYF

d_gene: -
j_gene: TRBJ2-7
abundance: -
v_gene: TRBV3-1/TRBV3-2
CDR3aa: CASSHSASSYEQYF

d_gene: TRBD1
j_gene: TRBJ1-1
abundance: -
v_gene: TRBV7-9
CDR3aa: CASSQDRGEAFF

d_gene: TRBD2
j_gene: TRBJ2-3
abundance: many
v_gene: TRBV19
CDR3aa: CASDRGGDTQYF

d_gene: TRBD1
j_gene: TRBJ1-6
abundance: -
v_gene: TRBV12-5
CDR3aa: CASGLVSRGLFLNNSPLHF

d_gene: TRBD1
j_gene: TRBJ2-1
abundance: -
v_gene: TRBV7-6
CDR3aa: CASSLIAPGGNEQFF

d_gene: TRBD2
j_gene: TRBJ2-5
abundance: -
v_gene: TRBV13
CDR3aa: CASSLRLAGGPETQYF

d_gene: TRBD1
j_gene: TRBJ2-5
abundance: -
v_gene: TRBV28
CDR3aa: CASETGGVKETQYF

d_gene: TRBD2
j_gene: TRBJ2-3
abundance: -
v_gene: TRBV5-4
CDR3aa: CASSLKAKSGRAADTQYF

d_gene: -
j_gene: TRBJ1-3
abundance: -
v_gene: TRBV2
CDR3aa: CASSVQYSGNTIYF

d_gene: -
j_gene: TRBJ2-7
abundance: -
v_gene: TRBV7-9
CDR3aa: CASSLPGLRFQYF

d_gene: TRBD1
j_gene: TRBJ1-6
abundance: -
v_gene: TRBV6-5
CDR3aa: CASTRDRAAPLHF

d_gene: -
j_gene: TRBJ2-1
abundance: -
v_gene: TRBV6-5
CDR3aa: CASSPDGGLEFF

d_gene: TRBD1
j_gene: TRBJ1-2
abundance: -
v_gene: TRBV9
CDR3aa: CASSVDFGQGPLYGYTF

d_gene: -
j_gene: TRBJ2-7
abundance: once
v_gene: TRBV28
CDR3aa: CASSLQTDQPSYEQYF

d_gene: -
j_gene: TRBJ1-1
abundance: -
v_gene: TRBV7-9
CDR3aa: CASSLTIGGTEAFF

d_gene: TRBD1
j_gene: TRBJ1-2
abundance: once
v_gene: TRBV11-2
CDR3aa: CASGPSPGTGGSYGYTF

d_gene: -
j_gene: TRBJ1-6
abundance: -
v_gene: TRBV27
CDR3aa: CASSSGSSYNSPLHF

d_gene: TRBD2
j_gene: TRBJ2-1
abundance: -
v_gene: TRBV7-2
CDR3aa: CASSGNEAGTSSYNEQFF

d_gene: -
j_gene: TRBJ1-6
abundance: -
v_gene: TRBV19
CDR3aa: CASRPNTGSSYNSPLHF

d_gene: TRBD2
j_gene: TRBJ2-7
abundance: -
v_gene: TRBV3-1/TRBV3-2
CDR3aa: CASSLAGGTYEQYF

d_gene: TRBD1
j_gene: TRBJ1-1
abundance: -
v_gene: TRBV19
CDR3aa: CASSIDLGTVNTEAFF

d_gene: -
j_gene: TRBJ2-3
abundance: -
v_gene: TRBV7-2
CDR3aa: CASSFRVRGTDTQYF

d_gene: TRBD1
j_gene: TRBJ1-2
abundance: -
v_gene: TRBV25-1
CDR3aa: CASIGQGVGGYTF

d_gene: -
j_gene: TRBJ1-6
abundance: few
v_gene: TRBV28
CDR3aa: CASMGPFGQNSPLHF

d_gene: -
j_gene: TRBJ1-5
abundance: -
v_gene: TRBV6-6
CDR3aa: CASGREGNQPQHF

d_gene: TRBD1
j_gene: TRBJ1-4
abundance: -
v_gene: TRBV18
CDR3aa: CASSTGTGRNEKLFF

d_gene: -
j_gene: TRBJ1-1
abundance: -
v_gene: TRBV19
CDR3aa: CASTPPGTETAFF

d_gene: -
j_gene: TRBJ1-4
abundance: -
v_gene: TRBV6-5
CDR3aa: CASLEVVTNEKLFF

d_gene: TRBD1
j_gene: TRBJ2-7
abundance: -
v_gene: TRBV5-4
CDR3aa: CASSYKGAYEQYF

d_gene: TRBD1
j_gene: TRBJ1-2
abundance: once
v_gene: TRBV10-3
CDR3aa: CAISEQGADYGYTF

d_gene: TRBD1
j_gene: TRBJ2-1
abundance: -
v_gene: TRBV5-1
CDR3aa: CASSLGKGQGIILDEQFF

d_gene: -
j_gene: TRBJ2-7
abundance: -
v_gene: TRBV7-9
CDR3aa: CASSLEGRAYEQYF

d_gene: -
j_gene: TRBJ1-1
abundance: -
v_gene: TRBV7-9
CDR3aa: CASSWPGEGRRTEAFF

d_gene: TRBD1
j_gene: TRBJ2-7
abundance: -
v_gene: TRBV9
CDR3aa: CASSVSGSGQGNSEQYF

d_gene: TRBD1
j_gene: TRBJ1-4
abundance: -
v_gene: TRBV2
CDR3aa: CASSRERTGTSNEKLFF

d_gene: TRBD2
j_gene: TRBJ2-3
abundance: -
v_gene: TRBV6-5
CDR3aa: CASSSRGSGVTDTQYF

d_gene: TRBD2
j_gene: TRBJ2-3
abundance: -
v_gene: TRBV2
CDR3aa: CASTGSGGVTDTQYF

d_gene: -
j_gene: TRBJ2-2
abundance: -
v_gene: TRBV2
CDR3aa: CASSDPPRASNTGELFF

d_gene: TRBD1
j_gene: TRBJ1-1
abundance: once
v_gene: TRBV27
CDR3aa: CASSTGQGHRNTEAFF

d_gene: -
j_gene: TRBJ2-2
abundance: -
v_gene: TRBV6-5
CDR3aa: CASSWDTGAGELFF

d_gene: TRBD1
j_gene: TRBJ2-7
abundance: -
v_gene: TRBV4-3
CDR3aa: CASSQGTGYEQYF

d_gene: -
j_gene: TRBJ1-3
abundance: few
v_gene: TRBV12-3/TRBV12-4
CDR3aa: CASTVHSGNTIYF

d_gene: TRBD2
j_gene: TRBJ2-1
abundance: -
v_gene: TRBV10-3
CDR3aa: CAISDRLAGHNEQFF

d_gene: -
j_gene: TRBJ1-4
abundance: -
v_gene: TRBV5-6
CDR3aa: CASSLGQKATNEKLFF

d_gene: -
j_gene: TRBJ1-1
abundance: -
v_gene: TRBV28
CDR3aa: CASRETGLYENTEAFF

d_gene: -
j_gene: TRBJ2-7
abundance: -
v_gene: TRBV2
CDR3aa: CANARGGGTYEQYF

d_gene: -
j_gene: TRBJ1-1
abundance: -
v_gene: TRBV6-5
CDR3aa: CASSLQVTSTEAFF